These 24 T cell receptor beta chains share one sample of origin, sequenced in a study of post-analysis software for immune sequencing data. General study findings and limits: Controls showed lower frequencies than patients for five TRBV segments, and TRBV5-6, TRBV5-1 and TRBV20-1 were among these.

Unique molecular identifiers were present in the TCR beta cDNA libraries. TCRdb re-derived calls from the PCR reads in MiXCR, one entry per CDR3 protein. Of roughly 800,000 distinct CDR3 sequences listed, 46% were seen once; the top ten hold 4.9%. Which antigens these TCRs recognize remains unknown. Input material: blood. Receptors originate from a girl aged 5-17 years with multiple sclerosis.

The chain employs TRBV5-1 and TRBJ1-2; TRBD1 matches at 8 bases. Germline CDR1 SGHRS, CDR2 YFSETQ. The CDR3 spans 14 residues. V gave up 5 bases and J gave up 6 bases; unmatched junction bases: 9. CDR3 loop: CASSRDRGPHGYTF. The DNA of the CDR3 is TGCGCCAGCAGTCGTGACAGGGGCCCCCATGGCTACACCTTC. Using reference TRBV5-1 and TRBJ1-2 for the parts outside the CDR3, the full variable domain is KAGVTQTPRYLIKTRGQQVTLSCSPISGHRSVSWYQQTPGQGLQFLFEYFSETQRNKGNFPGRFSGRQFSNSRSEMNVSTLELGDSALYLCASSRDRGPHGYTFGSGTRLTVV.

This clonotype was counted a few times. The chain has TRBV12-5 and TRBJ2-2; D is uncertain. Germline V CDR1 and CDR2: LGHNT, FRNRAP. The V end lost 1 base, the J end lost 4 bases, and 1 base lay between the germline ends. The CDR3 has 12 residues. CDR3 in amino acids: CASGLGTGELFF. CDR3 in DNA: TGTGCTAGTGGTTTGGGCACCGGGGAGCTGTTTTTT.

This clonotype was detected only a few times. The chain's CDR3 is CASSRSPSAGGYERYF. CDR3 nucleotide sequence: TGTGCCAGCAGCCGGTCCCCTTCTGCTGGGGGCTACGAGCGGTACTTC. The rearrangement uses TRBV7-2 and TRBJ2-5; a weak D match, TRBD1 (6 bases). V was cut by 5 bases and J by 13 bases, with 29 bases left in between. Germline V lookup: CDR1 SGHTA, CDR2 FQGNSA. The CDR3 length is 16 residues.

The table lists this clonotype with a few counts. This chain joins TRBV6-6 and TRBJ2-6; no clear D. Germline V gives CDR1 MNHNY, CDR2 SVGAGI (reference sequence). V was clipped by 3 bases and J by 0 bases, with 6 bases between them. The CDR3 contains 15 residues. DNA for the CDR3: TGTGCCAGCAGTTATAAAGACTCTGGGGCCAACGTCCTGACTTTC. Amino acid sequence: CASSYKDSGANVLTF.

This clonotype has just a few counts. The chain couples TRBV3-1 to TRBJ2-5; no clear D. CDR3 length: 15 residues. The V and J ends lost 4 bases and 2 bases respectively, with 14 bases between them. CDR1 and CDR2 from the germline V gene are LGHDT and YNNKEL (reference sequence). This CDR3 reads CASSRSRTAQETQYF. CDR3 nucleotide sequence: TGTGCCAGCAGCCGTAGTAGGACCGCTCAAGAGACCCAGTACTTC.

The chain combines TRBV3-1 with TRBJ2-2; TRBD2 matches at 10 bases. Trimming cost V 1 base and J 5 bases; bases outside gene matches: 1. Germline CDR1 is LGHDT and CDR2 is YNNKEL (reference sequence). The CDR3 is 15 amino acids. CDR3 protein: CASSQVLAGTGELFF. The CDR3 nucleotides read TGTGCCAGCAGCCAAGTACTAGCGGGAACCGGGGAGCTGTTTTTT.

The chain links TRBV25-1 to TRBJ1-2; D uncertain. CDR1 is MGHDK, CDR2 SYGVNS, per germline. CDR3 length: 12 amino acids. Trimming removed 7 bases at V and 8 bases at J, with 14 bases between. The CDR3 DNA is TGTGCCAGCACGAGGTCGAACGGCGGCTACACCTTC. Translation: CASTRSNGGYTF.

This clonotype has a handful of counts. The CDR3 here is CAISVDESTDTQYF. The DNA for the CDR3 is TGTGCCATCAGTGTTGATGAAAGCACAGATACGCAGTATTTT. The gene calls are TRBV10-3 and TRBJ2-3; D uncertain. The length of the CDR3 is 14 residues. The germline V gene has CDR1 ENHRY and CDR2 SYGVKD. The germline V and J ends were trimmed by 4 bases and 0 bases, with 8 bases remaining between them.

This clonotype was observed a handful of times. The chain employs TRBV10-3 and TRBJ2-1; the D gene could be TRBD1 or TRBD2 (5 bases each). The germline V gene encodes CDR1 ENHRY and CDR2 SYGVKD. Trimming pared 3 bases from V and 8 bases from J, leaving 11 bases between. This CDR3 has 13 amino acids. The CDR3 bases are TGTGCCATCAGTGAAAGAGGGGCTGATGAGCAGTTCTTC. This sequence encodes CAISERGADEQFF.

The chain combines TRBV10-3 with TRBJ2-7, with D unresolved. Looked up from germline, CDR1 is ENHRY and CDR2 is SYGVKD. The CDR3 is 12 residues long. V was clipped by 3 bases and J by 3 bases, with 6 bases between them. The CDR3 DNA sequence: TGTGCCATCAGTGACACAGACTACGAGCAGTACTTC. Residues: CAISDTDYEQYF.

This chain links TRBV2 with TRBJ2-7; D may correspond to TRBD1 or TRBD2 (6 bases each). The CDR3 is 15 amino acids. Germline lookup yields CDR1 SNHLY and CDR2 FYNNEI. The V end was cut by 4 bases, the J end by 1 base, with 14 bases between. The CDR3 sequence is CASSAGRGVSYEQYF. DNA for the CDR3: TGTGCCAGCAGTGCCGGTAGGGGGGTTTCCTACGAGCAGTACTTC. The full variable domain, its missing parts supplied by reference TRBV2 and TRBJ2-7, is EPEVTQTPSHQVTQMGQEVILRCVPISNHLYFYWYRQILGQKVEFLVSFYNNEISEKSEIFDDQFSVERPDGSNFTLKIRSTKLEDSAMYFCASSAGRGVSYEQYFGPGTRLTVT.

CDR3 amino acids: CATTQGSSYNEQFF. The CDR3 coding sequence is TGTGCCACGACTCAGGGGAGCTCCTACAATGAGCAGTTCTTC. This sequence joins TRBV28 and TRBJ2-1, with a tentative D call TRBD1 (6 bases). The CDR3 sequence is 14 residues long. Looked up from germline, CDR1 is MDHEN and CDR2 is SYDVKM. The V end was cut by 10 bases, the J end by 0 bases, with 13 bases between.

This clonotype has a handful of counts. The chain joins TRBV4-1 to TRBJ2-5, with D perhaps matching TRBD2 (5 bases). Germline V CDR1 and CDR2: MGHRA, YSYEKL. The CDR3 is made up of 13 amino acids. V gave up 0 bases and J gave up 4 bases, with 6 bases separating them. CDR3 DNA: TGCGCCAGCAGCCAAGACGAGGGAGAGACCCAGTACTTC. Translation: CASSQDEGETQYF.

The rearrangement joins TRBV24-1 to TRBJ2-1; 11 bases fit TRBD2. The germline V gene encodes CDR1 KGHDR and CDR2 SFDVKD. The CDR3 spans 17 residues. The junction had 16 bases not matched to a gene; V was cut back by 6 bases and J by 10 bases. The CDR3: CATSRPGGSGRASEQFF. CDR3 sequence (DNA): TGTGCCACCAGTCGCCCAGGGGGTAGCGGGAGGGCCAGCGAGCAGTTCTTC.

Many counts were recorded for this clonotype. The rearrangement uses TRBV20-1 and TRBJ2-5; D may be TRBD1 (5 bases). The CDR3 spans 13 residues. V lost 5 bases and J 3 bases, leaving 13 bases between the germline ends. The germline CDR1 and CDR2 sequences are DFQATT and SNEGSKA (reference sequence). CDR3 sequence: CSAPWGTKETQYF. The CDR3 DNA sequence: TGCAGTGCTCCCTGGGGCACGAAAGAGACCCAGTACTTC.

This clonotype was observed a handful of times. The chain is built from TRBV6-6 and TRBJ1-5; 9 bases are shared with TRBD1. Germline CDR1 MNHNY, CDR2 SVGAGI (reference sequence). The V and J ends lost 6 bases and 2 bases, in that order; junction bases with no gene match: 5. This CDR3 comprises 15 residues. CDR3 sequence: CASSPRQGGNQPQHF. DNA of the CDR3: TGTGCCAGCAGCCCCCGACAGGGGGGCAATCAGCCCCAGCATTTT.

The rearrangement uses TRBV4-3 and TRBJ1-2; D gene unclear. CDR3 size: 16 residues. Germline V gene data show CDR1 as LGHNA and CDR2 as YSLEER. Trimming took off 0 bases at V and 4 bases at J, with 15 bases between the two ends. The CDR3 nucleotides are TGCGCCAGCAGCCAAGATGCGCGAACTACTGGCTATGGCTACACCTTC. Encoded protein: CASSQDARTTGYGYTF.

This clonotype has at least ten counts. The chain links TRBV29-1 to TRBJ2-7, with D perhaps TRBD2 (6 bases). The CDR3 contains 12 residues. Trimming pared 4 bases from V and 2 bases from J, leaving 9 bases between. Germline loops: CDR1 SQVTM, CDR2 ANQGSEA. The CDR3 coding sequence is TGCAGCGTTGGGGACTCCACCTACGAGCAGTACTTC. Its translation is CSVGDSTYEQYF.

The chain has TRBV29-1 and TRBJ2-1; D might be TRBD1 or TRBD2, each matching 5 bases. V lost 4 bases to trimming and J lost 4 bases, with 17 bases between them. CDR1 and CDR2 from the germline V gene are SQVTM and ANQGSEA. The CDR3 consists of 15 residues. CDR3 DNA sequence: TGCAGCGTTGTCCCCGGGACGACCTTTTACAATGAGCAGTTCTTC. It yields the protein CSVVPGTTFYNEQFF.

This sequence joins TRBV10-3 and TRBJ1-5; 8 bases are shared with TRBD1. The V gene's germline CDR1 is ENHRY and CDR2 SYGVKD. This CDR3 spans 15 amino acids. J lost 5 bases, V lost 0 bases, and 3 bases had no gene match. The CDR3 sequence: CAISESDRVDQPQHF. CDR3 nucleotide sequence: TGTGCCATCAGTGAGTCGGACAGGGTAGATCAGCCCCAGCATTTT.

CDR3 amino acids: CASSQAGTRSGQFF. CDR3 nucleotide sequence: TGTGCCAGCAGCCAGGCCGGGACTAGAAGTGGGCAGTTCTTC. The chain carries TRBV14 and TRBJ2-1; 8 positions agree with TRBD2. The CDR3 consists of 14 residues. CDR1 and CDR2 from the germline V gene are SGHDN and FVKESK. V lost 3 bases, J lost 12 bases, and 10 bases stayed unmatched.

In regard to this clonotype: One end of the junction is discordant with germline, which a read error may explain. The chain employs TRBV7-3 and TRBJ2-1; D is undetermined. In germline, CDR1 is SGHTA, CDR2 FQGTGA. The CDR3 runs 15 residues. This chain's CDR3 is CAGSSSGQAGNEQFF. The CDR3 bases are TGTGCCGGCAGCTCCTCCGGCCAAGCAGGCAATGAGCAGTTCTTC.

This clonotype turned up a few times. The genes are TRBV10-2 and TRBJ2-5; D possibly matches TRBD1 or TRBD2 (5 bases each). The CDR3 spans 13 residues. The ends were cut back, 6 bases at V and 0 bases at J, with 8 bases in the middle. The germline V gene encodes CDR1 WSHSY and CDR2 SAAADI. The CDR3 nucleotides read TGCGCCAGCAGGGGACCGAACCAAGAGACCCAGTACTTC. Its translation: CASRGPNQETQYF.

The sample holds a few counts of this clonotype. The J gene is TRBJ2-5, the V gene TRBV11-2; no clear D gene. This CDR3 comprises 14 residues. Germline CDR1 reads SGHAT; CDR2 reads FQNNGV. V lost 5 bases and J lost 0, with 10 bases in between. The CDR3 here is CASSLTDNQETQYF. CDR3 nucleotide sequence: TGTGCCAGCAGCCTCACGGATAACCAAGAGACCCAGTACTTC.